The present TCR beta chain was sequenced within a study of graft-versus-host responses after intestinal transplantation. Across the whole study: Recipients obtained multivisceral, liver-intestinal, or isolated intestinal transplants. The recipients all started with anti-thymocyte globulin induction and then took tacrolimus and steroids for roughly three years.

The CDR3 length is 13 residues. The germline V and J ends were trimmed by 6 bases and 5 bases, with 13 bases remaining between them. The V gene's germline CDR1 is SQVTM and CDR2 ANQGSEA. Assay used: immunoSEQ multiplex PCR; TCRdb lists only in-frame clones, some missing. The sample includes some 39,000 clones, more than 80% of them seen just once. Source: PBMCs, taken less than 750 days after intestinal transplantation. The chain carries TRBV29-1 and TRBJ2-2; D may correspond to TRBD1 or TRBD2 (5 bases each). The sequence was obtained from a human patient who received an intestinal transplant, so some T cells may come from the graft donor. CDR3 amino acids: CSVGTVLTGELFF. Here the CDR3 DNA reads TGCAGCGTGGGGACGGTTTTAACCGGGGAGCTGTTTTTT.